This TCR beta chain was obtained from a study of vaccination and CD4 T cells after COVID-19. Looking at the study overall: Two of the convalescents were Hispanic, and convalescents were six males and four females. Cells were stimulated with overlapping spike peptide pools from SARS-CoV-2, HCoV-NL63, HCoV-OC43 and HCoV-229E. Either the Pfizer-BioNTech BNT162b2 or Moderna mRNA-1273 vaccine was given as two doses.

Trimming took off 5 bases at V and 0 bases at J, with 12 bases between the two ends. CDR3 length: 15 amino acids. Oncomine TCR Beta short-read sequencing was applied to DNA from cultured CD4+ T cells. From the PCR reads, TCRdb called clonotypes with MiXCR, one entry per CDR3 protein. The repertoire has fewer than 15,000 distinct CDR3 sequences, almost 40% of them found once; the top ten carry 8% to 13%. Note on this clonotype: What it binds is unknown.

Treatment denoted: roughly nine-day PBMC culture with coronavirus spike peptide pools or control peptides (ViraFEST assay). The clonotype originates from a human donor who had recovered from COVID-19. The material sequenced was CD4+ T cells from blood, cultured in vitro. This chain links TRBV12-3 or TRBV12-4 with TRBJ2-3; no definite D call. CDR3 sequence (DNA): TGTGCCAGCAGTCCGACAACGGCTAGCACAGATACGCAGTATTTT. Translated: CASSPTTASTDTQYF.